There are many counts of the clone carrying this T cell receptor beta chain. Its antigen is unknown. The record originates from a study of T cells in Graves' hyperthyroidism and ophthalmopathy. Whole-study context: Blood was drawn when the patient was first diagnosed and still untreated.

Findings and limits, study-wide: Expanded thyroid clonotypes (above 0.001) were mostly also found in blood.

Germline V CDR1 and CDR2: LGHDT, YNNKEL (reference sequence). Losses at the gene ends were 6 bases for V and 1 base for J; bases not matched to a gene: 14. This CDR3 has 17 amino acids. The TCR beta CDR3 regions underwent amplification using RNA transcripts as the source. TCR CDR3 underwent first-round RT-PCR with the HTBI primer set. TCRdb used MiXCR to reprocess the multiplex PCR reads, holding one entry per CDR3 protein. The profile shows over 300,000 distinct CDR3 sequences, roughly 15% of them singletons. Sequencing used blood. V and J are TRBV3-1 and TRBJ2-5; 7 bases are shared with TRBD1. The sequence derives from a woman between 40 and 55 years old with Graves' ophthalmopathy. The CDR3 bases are TGTGCCAGCAGGAGGACAGGTAATCGGGTACGCCAAGAGACCCAGTACTTC. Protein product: CASRRTGNRVRQETQYF.